Presented here are 15 T cell receptor beta chains from one specimen sequenced in a study of blood T cells in healthy people across ages (dated by TCRdb to between 2014 and 2016). Libraries were built with 5' RACE. This sample was sequenced with an Illumina HiSeq 2500. A second PCR of roughly 7 to 12 cycles was run with a J-beta primer mix and a sample-barcoded 5' primer. TCRdb handled the public reads itself, with Q25 trimming in fastp and clone calling in MiXCR, and kept productive beta chains. Rows are combined by CDR3 protein, so each entry shows the most common genes and DNA. In all, the sample holds roughly 700,000 distinct CDR3 sequences, and roughly 50% of those were seen once. The ten largest clones take up roughly a third of the sample. The sequencing input was blood. Every receptor here comes from a woman aged 55-69 years in good health.

This clonotype showed up just a few times. The CDR3 nucleotides are TGCAGTGCTAGAGATCCTCGCGGGAGAGTGGGGTACGAGCAGTACTTC. Translating it yields CSARDPRGRVGYEQYF. The rearrangement joins TRBV20-1 to TRBJ2-7; 7 bases fit TRBD2. The V segment lost 0 bases and the J segment 4 bases; nucleotides outside the gene matches: 12. The germline CDR1 and CDR2 sequences are DFQATT and SNEGSKA (reference sequence). The CDR3 totals 16 residues.

This clonotype has more than one count but fewer than ten. The J gene is TRBJ2-7, the V gene TRBV7-3; D may be TRBD1 (6 bases). The CDR3 is made up of 17 amino acids. CDR1 SGHTA and CDR2 FQGTGA come from the germline V gene. The V end was cut by 2 bases, the J end by 3 bases, with 20 bases between. DNA for the CDR3: TGTGCCAGCAGCTTATCCGCGCCACAGGGAATCGGCTACGAGCAGTACTTC. Translating it yields CASSLSAPQGIGYEQYF.

This chain links TRBV29-1 with TRBJ2-1, with D possibly TRBD2 on 6 matching bases. The DNA end favors TRBJ2-7, so the J call may be wrong. The CDR3 loop spans 13 amino acids. CDR1 and CDR2 from the germline V gene are SQVTM and ANQGSEA. CDR3 coding DNA: TGCAGCGTTGGCGGGGTGGCCTACAATGAGCAGTACTTC. Protein sequence: CSVGGVAYNEQYF.

The J gene is TRBJ1-2, the V gene TRBV29-1; a possible D gene is TRBD1 (6 bases). The CDR3 is 12 amino acids. Between the trimmed V and J ends, which lost 4 bases and 3 bases, there was a span of 9 bases. Germline V gives CDR1 SQVTM, CDR2 ANQGSEA. The CDR3 bases are TGCAGCGTTGCGACAGGATACTATGGCTACACCTTC. Its translation: CSVATGYYGYTF.

This clonotype was observed a few times. The V call is TRBV10-3, the J call TRBJ2-3; D might be TRBD2 (5 bases). Trimming shortened V by 10 bases and J by 3 bases, and 14 bases separated the two germline ends. Germline lookup yields CDR1 ENHRY and CDR2 SYGVKD. This CDR3 region has 13 residues. Here the CDR3 DNA reads TGTGCCACCCAACGGGATTTTACAGATACGCAGTATTTT. Residues: CATQRDFTDTQYF.

The chain uses TRBV6-2 or TRBV6-3 and TRBJ2-1; unclear D gene. The germline gives CDR1 MNHEY, CDR2 SVGEGT. The CDR3 is 14 amino acids. V was cut by 10 bases and J by 2 bases, with 15 bases left in between. The CDR3 here is CATVGPSPYNEQFF. The CDR3 nucleotides are TGTGCCACCGTCGGCCCTTCACCCTACAATGAGCAGTTCTTC.

This clonotype was detected a few times. The rearrangement uses TRBV6-2 or TRBV6-3 and TRBJ2-7; TRBD2 agrees at 8 bases. Germline assignment: CDR1 MNHEY and CDR2 SVGEGT. This CDR3 is built from 17 residues. V shed 6 bases and J 2 bases; nucleotides not matched to a gene: 15. CDR3 nucleotides: TGTGCCAGCAGAGACAAGGAACCGGGAGGGCCCCCCTACGAGCAGTACTTC. Its translation: CASRDKEPGGPPYEQYF.

The chain is built from TRBV5-1 and TRBJ2-1, with a weak D call TRBD2 (6 bases). The CDR3 length is 14 residues. Germline assignment: CDR1 SGHRS and CDR2 YFSETQ. V lost 3 bases and J 7 bases, leaving 14 bases between the germline ends. The CDR3 loop reads CASSYGSPGNEQFF. DNA of the CDR3: TGCGCCAGCAGCTACGGGAGTCCGGGAAATGAGCAGTTCTTC.

This clonotype appeared many times. The chain is built from TRBV29-1 and TRBJ2-7; TRBD2 is a possible D gene (5 bases). CDR1 and CDR2 from the germline V gene are SQVTM and ANQGSEA. Trimming removed 5 bases at V and 3 bases at J, with 17 bases between. The CDR3 loop spans 14 amino acids. CDR3 region: CSVSRGLTGYEQYF. Here the CDR3 DNA reads TGCAGCGTTTCACGAGGGCTGACTGGCTACGAGCAGTACTTC.

This clonotype was detected only a few times. V and J are TRBV20-1 and TRBJ2-1; no clear D gene. Germline loops: CDR1 DFQATT, CDR2 SNEGSKA (reference sequence). The CDR3 sequence is 15 residues long. V was cut by 0 bases and J by 1 base, with 10 bases left in between. DNA of the CDR3: TGCAGTGCTAGAGATTCGCAACGGTCCTACAATGAGCAGTTCTTC. Its translation is CSARDSQRSYNEQFF.

In its sample, this clonotype was seen once. The chain recombines TRBV11-2 with TRBJ2-5; 14 bases fit TRBD2. CDR1 and CDR2 from the germline V gene are SGHAT and FQNNGV. This CDR3 region has 18 residues. Trimming cost V 5 bases and J 5 bases; bases outside gene matches: 13. CDR3 nucleotides: TGTGCCAGCAGCCGGGAATTGGGACTAGCGGGAGACGGGGAGACCCAGTACTTC. This codes for CASSRELGLAGDGETQYF.

The chain's CDR3 is CAGQGPYNEQFF. The CDR3 DNA sequence: TGTGCCGGGCAGGGGCCTTACAATGAGCAGTTCTTC. The gene calls are TRBV28 and TRBJ2-1; tentatively, D is TRBD1 (6 bases). Trimming cost V 11 bases and J 4 bases, with 12 bases left between them. The CDR3 runs 12 residues. The germline V gene encodes CDR1 MDHEN and CDR2 SYDVKM.

A remark on this clonotype: This sequence may be a read error, since a much larger clone differs from it by one base. This chain joins TRBV29-1 and TRBJ2-3; weak D call: TRBD2 (5 bases). Germline V gene lookup returns CDR1 SQVTM and CDR2 ANQGSEA. The CDR3 spans 15 residues. The CDR3 DNA sequence: TGCAGCGTTGAAGGGGCGGCGGGCCTCACAGATGCGCAGTATTTT. It translates to CSVEGAAGLTDAQYF.

The chain joins TRBV6-5 to TRBJ2-1; TRBD1 might be the D (6 bases). Germline CDR1 reads MNHEY; CDR2 reads SVGAGI. The CDR3 extends over 13 amino acids. V lost 5 bases, J lost 8 bases, and 13 bases lay in between. The CDR3 DNA is TGTGCCAGCAGTACATTACAGGGAGATGAGCAGTTCTTC. It codes for CASSTLQGDEQFF.

The V and J genes are TRBV7-9 and TRBJ2-1; 16 positions agree with TRBD2. CDR3 length: 19 residues. Germline CDR1 and CDR2: SEHNR and FQNEAQ (reference sequence). V shed 4 bases, J shed 13 bases, and the junction held 19 bases outside the gene matches. The chain's CDR3 is CASSWWTGTSGRAVETQFF. The CDR3 DNA reads TGTGCCAGCAGCTGGTGGACCGGGACTAGCGGGAGGGCCGTGGAGACCCAGTTCTTC. Drawing the rest from reference TRBV7-9 and TRBJ2-1, the complete variable domain is DTGVSQNPRHKITKRGQNVTFRCDPISEHNRLYWYRQTLGQGPEFLTYFQNEAQLEKSRLLSDRFSAERPKGSFSTLEIQRTEQGDSAMYLCASSWWTGTSGRAVETQFFGPGTRLTVL.